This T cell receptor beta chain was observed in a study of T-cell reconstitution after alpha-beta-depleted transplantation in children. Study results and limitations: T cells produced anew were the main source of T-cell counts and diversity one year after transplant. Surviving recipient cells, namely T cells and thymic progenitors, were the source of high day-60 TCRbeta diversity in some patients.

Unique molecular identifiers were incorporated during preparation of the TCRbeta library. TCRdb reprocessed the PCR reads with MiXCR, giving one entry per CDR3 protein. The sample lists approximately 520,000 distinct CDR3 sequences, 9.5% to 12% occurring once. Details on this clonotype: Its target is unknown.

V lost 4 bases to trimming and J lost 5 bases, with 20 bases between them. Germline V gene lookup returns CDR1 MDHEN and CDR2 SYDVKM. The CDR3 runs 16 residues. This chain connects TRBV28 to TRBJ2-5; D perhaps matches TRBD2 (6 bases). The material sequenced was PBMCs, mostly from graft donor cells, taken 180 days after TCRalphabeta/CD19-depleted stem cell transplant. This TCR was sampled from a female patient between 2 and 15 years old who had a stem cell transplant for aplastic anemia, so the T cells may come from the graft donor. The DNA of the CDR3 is TGTGCCAGCAGTTGTCCTACGTGTGGGGGAGGCGAGACCCAGTACTTC. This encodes CASSCPTCGGGETQYF.